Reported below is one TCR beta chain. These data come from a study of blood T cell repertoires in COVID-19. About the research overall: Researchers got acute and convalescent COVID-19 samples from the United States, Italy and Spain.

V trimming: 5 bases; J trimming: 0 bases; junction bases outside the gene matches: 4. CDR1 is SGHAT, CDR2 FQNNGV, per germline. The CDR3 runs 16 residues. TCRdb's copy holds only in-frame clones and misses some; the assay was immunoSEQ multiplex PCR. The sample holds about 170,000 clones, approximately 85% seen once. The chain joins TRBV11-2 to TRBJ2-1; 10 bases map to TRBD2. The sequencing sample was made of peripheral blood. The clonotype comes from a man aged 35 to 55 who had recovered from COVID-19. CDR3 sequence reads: CASSGQRGGSYNEQFF. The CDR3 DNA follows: TGTGCCAGCAGCGGGCAGCGGGGGGGCTCCTACAATGAGCAGTTCTTC. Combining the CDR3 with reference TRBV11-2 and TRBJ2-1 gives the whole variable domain EAGVAQSPRYKIIEKRQSVAFWCNPISGHATLYWYQQILGQGPKLLIQFQNNGVVDDSQLPKDRFSAERLKGVDSTLKIQPAKLEDSAVYLCASSGQRGGSYNEQFFGPGTRLTVL.